Presented here are 4 T cell receptor beta chains from one specimen sequenced in a study of CD8+CD57+ T cells in acquired aplastic anemia. In patients chosen for sequencing, flow cytometry had shown CD8+CD57+ cell expansion. Researchers used genomic DNA as the template to profile TCR beta VDJ and CDR3. TCRdb processed the reads anew with MiXCR; each CDR3 protein has one entry. The sample lists about 220,000 distinct CDR3 sequences, 47% occurring once. Sequenced: sorted CD4+, CD8+, or CD8+CD57+ T cells (not recorded which) from PBMCs. All receptors come from a human donor with aplastic anemia.

In its sample, this clonotype was seen a few times. The chain joins TRBV24-1 to TRBJ2-5; the D is unclear. Germline CDR1 reads KGHDR; CDR2 reads SFDVKD. Trimming cost V 3 bases and J 2 bases, with 9 bases left between them. The CDR3 length is 14 residues. CDR3 nucleotide sequence: TGTGCCACCAGTGATGGCATCGAGCAAGAGACCCAGTACTTC. Amino acid sequence: CATSDGIEQETQYF.

J is TRBJ2-5 and V is TRBV4-3; D uncertain. This CDR3 is 16 amino acids long. Looked up from germline, CDR1 is LGHNA and CDR2 is YSLEER. Trimming pared 3 bases from V and 2 bases from J, leaving 16 bases between. The CDR3 region has the DNA TGCGCCAGCAGCCACGGGTTGTCGCTCTCTCAAGAGACCCAGTACTTC. This sequence encodes CASSHGLSLSQETQYF.

This chain connects TRBV7-9 to TRBJ2-7; 15 bases align to TRBD2. The CDR3 has 18 residues. Germline CDR1 is SEHNR and CDR2 is FQNEAQ (reference sequence). Trimming at V came to 2 bases and at J to 2 bases, leaving 7 bases not matched to a gene. For the CDR3, the DNA is TGTGCCAGCAGCTTATACGATTGGACTAGCGGGGGGGCCTACGAGCAGTACTTC. This gives the protein CASSLYDWTSGGAYEQYF. The complete variable domain, with remaining parts taken from reference TRBV7-9 and TRBJ2-7, reads DTGVSQNPRHKITKRGQNVTFRCDPISEHNRLYWYRQTLGQGPEFLTYFQNEAQLEKSRLLSDRFSAERPKGSFSTLEIQRTEQGDSAMYLCASSLYDWTSGGAYEQYFGPGTRLTVT.

V usage is TRBV6-1 and J usage is TRBJ2-7; 11 bases are shared with TRBD1. Trimming at V came to 3 bases and at J to 5 bases, leaving 6 bases not matched to a gene. CDR3 length: 15 amino acids. The germline V gene encodes CDR1 MNHNS and CDR2 SASEGT. The CDR3 is CASSESGQGVDEQYF. The CDR3 bases are TGTGCCAGCAGTGAGTCGGGACAGGGGGTCGACGAGCAGTACTTC.